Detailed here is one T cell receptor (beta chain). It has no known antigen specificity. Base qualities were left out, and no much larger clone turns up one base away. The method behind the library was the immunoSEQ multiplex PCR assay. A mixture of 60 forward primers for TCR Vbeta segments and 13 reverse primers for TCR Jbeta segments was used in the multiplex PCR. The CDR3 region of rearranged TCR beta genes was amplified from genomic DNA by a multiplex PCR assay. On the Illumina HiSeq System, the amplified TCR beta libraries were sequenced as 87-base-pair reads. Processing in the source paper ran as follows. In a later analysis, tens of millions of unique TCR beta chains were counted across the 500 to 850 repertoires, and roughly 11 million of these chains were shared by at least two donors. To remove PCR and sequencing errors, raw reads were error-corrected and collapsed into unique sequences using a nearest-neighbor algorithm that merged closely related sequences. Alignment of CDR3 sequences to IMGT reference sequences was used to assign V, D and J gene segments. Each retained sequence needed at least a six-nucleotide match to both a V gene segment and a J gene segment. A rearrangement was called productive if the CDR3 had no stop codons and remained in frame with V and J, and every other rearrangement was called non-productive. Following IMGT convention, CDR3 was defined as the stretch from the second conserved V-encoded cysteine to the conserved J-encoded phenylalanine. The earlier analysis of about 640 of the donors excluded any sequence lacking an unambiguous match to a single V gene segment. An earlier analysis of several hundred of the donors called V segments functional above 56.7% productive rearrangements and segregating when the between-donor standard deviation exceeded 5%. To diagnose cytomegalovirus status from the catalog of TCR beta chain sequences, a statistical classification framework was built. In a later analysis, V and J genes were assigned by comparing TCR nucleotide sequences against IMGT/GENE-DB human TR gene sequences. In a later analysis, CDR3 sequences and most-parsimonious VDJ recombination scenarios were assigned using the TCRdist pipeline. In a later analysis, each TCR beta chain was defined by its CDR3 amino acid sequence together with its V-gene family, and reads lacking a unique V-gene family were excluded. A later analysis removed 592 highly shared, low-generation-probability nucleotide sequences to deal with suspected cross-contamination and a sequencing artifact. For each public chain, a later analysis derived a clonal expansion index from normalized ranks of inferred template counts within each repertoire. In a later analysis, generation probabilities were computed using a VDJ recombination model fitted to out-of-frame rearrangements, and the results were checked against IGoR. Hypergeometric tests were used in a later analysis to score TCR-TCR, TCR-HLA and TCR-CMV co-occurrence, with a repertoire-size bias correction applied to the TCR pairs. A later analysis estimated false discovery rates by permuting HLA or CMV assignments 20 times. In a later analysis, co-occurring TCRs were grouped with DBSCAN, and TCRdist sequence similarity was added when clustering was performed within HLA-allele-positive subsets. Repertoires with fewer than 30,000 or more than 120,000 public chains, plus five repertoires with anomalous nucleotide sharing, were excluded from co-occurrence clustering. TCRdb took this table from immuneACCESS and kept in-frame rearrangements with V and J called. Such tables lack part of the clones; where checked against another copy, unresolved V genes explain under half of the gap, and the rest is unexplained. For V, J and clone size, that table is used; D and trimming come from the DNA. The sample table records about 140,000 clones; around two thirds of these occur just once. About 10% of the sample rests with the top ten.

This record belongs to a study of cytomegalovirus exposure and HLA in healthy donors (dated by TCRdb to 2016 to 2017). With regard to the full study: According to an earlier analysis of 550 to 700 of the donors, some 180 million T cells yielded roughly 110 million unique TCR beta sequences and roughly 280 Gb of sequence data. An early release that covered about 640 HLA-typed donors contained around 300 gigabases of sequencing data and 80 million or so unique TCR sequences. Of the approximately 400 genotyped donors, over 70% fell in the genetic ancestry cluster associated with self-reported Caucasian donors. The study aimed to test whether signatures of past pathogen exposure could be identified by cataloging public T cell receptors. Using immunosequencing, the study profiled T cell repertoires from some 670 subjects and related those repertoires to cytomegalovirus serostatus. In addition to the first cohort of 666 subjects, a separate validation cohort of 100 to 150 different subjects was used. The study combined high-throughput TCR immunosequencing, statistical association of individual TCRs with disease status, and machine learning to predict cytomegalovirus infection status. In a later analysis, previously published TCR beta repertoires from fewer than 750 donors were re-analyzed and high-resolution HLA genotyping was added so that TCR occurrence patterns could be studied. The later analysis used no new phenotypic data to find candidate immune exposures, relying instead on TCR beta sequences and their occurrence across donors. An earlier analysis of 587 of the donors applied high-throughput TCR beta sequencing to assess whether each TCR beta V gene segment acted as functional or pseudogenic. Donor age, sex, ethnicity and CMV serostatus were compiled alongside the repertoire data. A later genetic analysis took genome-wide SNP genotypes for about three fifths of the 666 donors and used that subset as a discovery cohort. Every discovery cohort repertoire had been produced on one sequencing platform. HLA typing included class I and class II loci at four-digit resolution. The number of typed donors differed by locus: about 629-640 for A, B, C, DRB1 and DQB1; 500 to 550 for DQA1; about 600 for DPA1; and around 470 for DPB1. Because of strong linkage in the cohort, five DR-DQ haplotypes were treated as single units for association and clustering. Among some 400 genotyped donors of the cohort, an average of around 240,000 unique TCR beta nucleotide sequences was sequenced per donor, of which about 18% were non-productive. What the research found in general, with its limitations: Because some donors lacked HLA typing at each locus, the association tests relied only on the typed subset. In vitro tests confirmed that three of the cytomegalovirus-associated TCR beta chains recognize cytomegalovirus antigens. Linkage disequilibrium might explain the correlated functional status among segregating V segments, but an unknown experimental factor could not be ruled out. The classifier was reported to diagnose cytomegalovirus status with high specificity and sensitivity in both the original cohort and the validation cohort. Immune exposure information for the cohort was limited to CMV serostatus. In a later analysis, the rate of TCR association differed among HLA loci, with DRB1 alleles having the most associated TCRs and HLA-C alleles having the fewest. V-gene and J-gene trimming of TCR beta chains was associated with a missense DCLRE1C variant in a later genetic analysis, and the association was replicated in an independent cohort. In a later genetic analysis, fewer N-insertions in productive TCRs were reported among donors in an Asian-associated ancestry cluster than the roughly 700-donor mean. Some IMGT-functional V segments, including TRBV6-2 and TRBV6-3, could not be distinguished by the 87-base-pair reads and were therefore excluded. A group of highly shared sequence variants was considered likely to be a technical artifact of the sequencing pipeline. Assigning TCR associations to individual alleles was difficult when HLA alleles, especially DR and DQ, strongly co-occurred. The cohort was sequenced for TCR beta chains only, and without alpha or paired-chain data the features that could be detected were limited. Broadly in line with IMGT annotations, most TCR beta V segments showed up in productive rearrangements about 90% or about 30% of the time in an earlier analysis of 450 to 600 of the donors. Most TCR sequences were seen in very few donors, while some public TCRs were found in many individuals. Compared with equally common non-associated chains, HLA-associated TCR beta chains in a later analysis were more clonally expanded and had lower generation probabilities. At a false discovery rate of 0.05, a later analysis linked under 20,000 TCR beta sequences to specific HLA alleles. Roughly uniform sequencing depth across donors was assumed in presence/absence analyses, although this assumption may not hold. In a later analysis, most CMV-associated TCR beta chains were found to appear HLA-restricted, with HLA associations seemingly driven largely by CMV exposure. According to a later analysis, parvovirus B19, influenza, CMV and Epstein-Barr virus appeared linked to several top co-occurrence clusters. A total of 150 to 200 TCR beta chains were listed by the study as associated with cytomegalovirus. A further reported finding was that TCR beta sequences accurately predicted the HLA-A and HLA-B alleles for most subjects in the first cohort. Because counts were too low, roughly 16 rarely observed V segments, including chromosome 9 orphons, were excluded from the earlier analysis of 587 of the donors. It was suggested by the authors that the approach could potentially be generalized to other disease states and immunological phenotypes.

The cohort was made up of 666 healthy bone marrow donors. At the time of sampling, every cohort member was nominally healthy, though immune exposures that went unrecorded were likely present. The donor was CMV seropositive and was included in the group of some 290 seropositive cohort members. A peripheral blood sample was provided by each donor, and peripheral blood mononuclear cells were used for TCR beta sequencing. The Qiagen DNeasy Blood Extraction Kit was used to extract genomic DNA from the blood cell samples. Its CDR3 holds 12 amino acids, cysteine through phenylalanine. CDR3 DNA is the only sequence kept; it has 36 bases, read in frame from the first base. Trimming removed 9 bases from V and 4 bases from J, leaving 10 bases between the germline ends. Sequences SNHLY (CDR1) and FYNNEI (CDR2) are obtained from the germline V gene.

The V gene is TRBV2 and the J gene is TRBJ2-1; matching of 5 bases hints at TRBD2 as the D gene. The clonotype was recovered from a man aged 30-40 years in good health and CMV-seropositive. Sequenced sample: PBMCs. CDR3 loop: CARGAEYNEQFF. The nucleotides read TGTGCCAGGGGAGCGGAGTACAATGAGCAGTTCTTC. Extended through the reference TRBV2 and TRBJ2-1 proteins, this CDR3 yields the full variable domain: EPEVTQTPSHQVTQMGQEVILRCVPISNHLYFYWYRQILGQKVEFLVSFYNNEISEKSEIFDDQFSVERPDGSNFTLKIRSTKLEDSAMYFCARGAEYNEQFFGPGTRLTVL.